The TCR beta chain under discussion was sequenced for a study of cytomegalovirus exposure and HLA in healthy donors. On the study more broadly: The approximately 120 million unique TCR beta sequences, from some 170 million T cells, were found by an earlier analysis. Study conclusions and caveats: Follow-up analysis later connected one missense variant in DCLRE1C with trimming of TCR beta V- and J-genes.

The CDR3 totals 12 residues. Germline V gene data show CDR1 as SGHRS and CDR2 as YFSETQ. V shed 0 bases and J shed 9 bases, with 8 bases lying between them. With regard to this clone: The antigen is undetermined.

Vbeta (60) and Jbeta (13) primers were used in the PCR. Using immunoSEQ multiplex PCR, the repertoire was profiled, and TCRdb retains in-frame clones only, with some absent. This table has 120,000 to 150,000 clones, 82% appearing once. Sequencing was done on a sample of PBMCs. The V gene is TRBV5-1, the J gene TRBJ2-3; a possible D gene is TRBD1 (5 bases). This clonotype was obtained from a male donor in good health and CMV-seronegative. CDR3 coding DNA: TGCGCCAGCAGCTTGGATAGACAGACGCAGTATTTT. Its translation: CASSLDRQTQYF.